Listed below are T cell receptor beta chains from one sample, sequenced in a study of beta chain features in type 1 diabetes. The table came from immunoSEQ multiplex PCR; TCRdb's copy has only in-frame clones and leaves some out. The table has hundreds of thousands of clones, over 10% seen once. Sequenced material: naive CD4+ T cells from blood. These receptors came from a man aged 18 to 29 with type 1 diabetes. CDR3s include the opening cysteine and the closing phenylalanine or tryptophan. The D gene is left open where the match is weak. A row's size may be missing; if present it is once, few, many or a size class.

clone size	CDR3 length	V gene	D gene	J gene	CDR3 DNA	CDR3 protein
few	15	TRBV4-1	TRBD1	TRBJ1-2	TGCGCCAGCAGCCAGGGACAGGGTTCTCACTATGGCTACACCTTC	CASSQGQGSHYGYTF
few	13	TRBV7-2	-	TRBJ1-1	TGTGCCAGCACACTTACAGGGAACACTGAAGCTTTCTTT	CASTLTGNTEAFF
few	11	TRBV30	-	TRBJ2-5	TGTGCCTGGAGCGTCCGCGAGACCCAGTACTTC	CAWSVRETQYF
few	14	TRBV6-5	-	TRBJ2-7	TGTGCCAGCAGATCGGAGGGGTCGAACTACGAGCAGTACTTC	CASRSEGSNYEQYF
-	16	TRBV2	-	TRBJ1-3	TGTGCCAGCAGTGAAGAAGTGGTGACGTCTGGAAACACCATATATTTT	CASSEEVVTSGNTIYF
-	14	TRBV10-3	-	TRBJ2-5	TGTGCCATCAGCGACTCCGGACCTTTGGAGACCCAGTACTTC	CAISDSGPLETQYF
-	14	TRBV11-3	-	TRBJ2-5	TGTGCCAGCAGTTCAGGACAGTTCCAAGAGACCCAGTACTTC	CASSSGQFQETQYF
-	16	TRBV4-2	TRBD1	TRBJ1-2	TGTGCCAGCAGCCAAGATATACAGGGGGCTAATAGAGGCTACACCTTC	CASSQDIQGANRGYTF
few	14	TRBV11-3	-	TRBJ1-2	TGTGCCAGCAGCTTTTCAGACCGGGGGTATGGCTACACCTTC	CASSFSDRGYGYTF
-	14	TRBV2	-	TRBJ1-2	TGTGCCAGCAGTGAATTTCAGGTCGAACATGGCTACACCTTC	CASSEFQVEHGYTF
few	16	TRBV2	-	TRBJ1-6	TGTGCCAGCATCCTGGACGGAAGCTCCTATAATTCACCCCTCCACTTT	CASILDGSSYNSPLHF
-	13	TRBV19	-	TRBJ2-1	TGTGCCAGTAGTACGACAGGTTCGAACGGGCAGTTCTTC	CASSTTGSNGQFF
-	13	TRBV30	-	TRBJ1-3	TGTGCCTGGGGAGGGGCAGGGGCGCTTGGGATATATTTT	CAWGGAGALGIYF
-	13	TRBV9	-	TRBJ1-1	TGTGCCAGCAGCCACCCGATGGGCACTGAAGCTTTCTTT	CASSHPMGTEAFF
-	12	TRBV19	-	TRBJ2-7	TGTGCCAGTAGTACCAGAAGGGACGAGCAGTACTTC	CASSTRRDEQYF
-	11	TRBV30	-	TRBJ2-3	TGTGCCTGGAGCGGCCCGGATACGCAGTATTTT	CAWSGPDTQYF
-	13	TRBV29-1	-	TRBJ2-7	TGCAGCGTTGCGGAGTTTAGGGGTTACGAGCAGTACTTC	CSVAEFRGYEQYF
-	12	TRBV2	-	TRBJ2-7	TGTGCCAGCAGTGTCACAGGGACCGAGCAGTACTTC	CASSVTGTEQYF
-	15	TRBV4-2	-	TRBJ2-1	TGTGCCAGCAGCCAAGGGATAACCAACTACAATGAGCAGTTCTTC	CASSQGITNYNEQFF
few	14	TRBV30	TRBD1	TRBJ2-2	TGTGCAACTACCGGGACAGTGAACACCGGGGAGCTGTTTTTT	CATTGTVNTGELFF
-	14	TRBV13	-	TRBJ1-6	TGTGCCAGCAGCTCGGGAGAAGATAATTCACCCCTCCACTTT	CASSSGEDNSPLHF